This T cell receptor beta chain was identified during a study of post-analysis software for immune sequencing data (dated by TCRdb to about 2015). In terms of the full investigation: The recorded disease courses included relapsing-remitting, secondary progressive and progressive-relapsing multiple sclerosis, and some patients had no subtype annotation. The multiple sclerosis patient repertoires were compared with under 13 previously published healthy control repertoires from donors aged about 6 to 28 years. A subset of samples was prepared in parallel using single-end sample barcoding, then pooled and co-amplified after Illumina adapter ligation.

The method was PCR. The sequencing machine was an Illumina HiSeq 2500. To reduce PCR and sequencing biases, unique molecular identifiers were incorporated into the TCR beta cDNA libraries. Some 500,000 cDNA molecules were obtained per 1 to 10 million input T cells, so each molecule approximated one T cell. The same protocol used for the earlier healthy control dataset was applied to prepare and sequence the patient libraries. Within a given batch, samples were prepared together, multiplexed and sequenced on the same HiSeq lane. Concerning the study's data processing: MIGEC was used to process the raw barcoded reads, and molecular identifier groups with only a single read were discarded before consensus assembly and CDR3 extraction. VDJtools was used for post-analysis of the clonotype tables, with diversity normalized by down-sampling every dataset to the smallest sample size. To correct batch-related cross-sample contamination, repertoire overlap clustering matched CDR3 amino acid sequences but not nucleotide sequences. Through fastp at Q25 and MiXCR, TCRdb rebuilt clones from the public reads, retaining in-frame beta chains. All rows with the same CDR3 protein become a single entry with the most common DNA and genes. What appears here as the V and J calls and clone size reflects TCRdb's work, not the paper's. For this sample the table gives roughly 410,000 distinct CDR3 sequences, of which about a third were detected only once. The ten largest clones represent 13% of the sample.

To demonstrate the VDJtools post-analysis software, TCR beta repertoires were profiled from the peripheral blood of about a dozen young patients with multiple sclerosis. The multiple sclerosis patients were children and adolescents ranging in age from roughly 6 to 15 years. Broader findings and caveats from the paper: Normalized Chao1 diversity was significantly lower in multiple sclerosis patients than controls, suggesting substantial peripheral T-cell clonal expansion. The multiple sclerosis patient group was slightly younger than the control group. Strong co-clustering of samples prepared in the same batch was shown by direct clustering with F measure, prompting a batch-effect correction. Patients showed significantly higher frequencies than controls for about 5 TRBV segments, among them TRBV5-6, TRBV5-1 and TRBV20-1.

To note about this clonotype: No cognate antigen has been identified for it. No much larger clone exists at a distance of one base, and base qualities are not known.

The CDR3 starts with the cysteine, ends with the phenylalanine, and has 15 residues. Of all the DNA, just the CDR3 is kept, 45 bases in frame from base 1. The junction carries 16 bases between V and J, which are trimmed by 6 bases and 4 bases respectively. The rearrangement combines TRBV12-3 or TRBV12-4 with TRBJ2-1, and TRBD2 may be the D gene, going by 6 matching bases. The material sequenced was blood. This clonotype was sampled from a girl between 5 and 17 years old with multiple sclerosis. The CDR3 amino acid sequence is: CASSHTGLHYNEQFF. The nucleotide sequence is TGTGCCAGCAGCCACACGGGACTCCATTACAATGAGCAGTTCTTC.